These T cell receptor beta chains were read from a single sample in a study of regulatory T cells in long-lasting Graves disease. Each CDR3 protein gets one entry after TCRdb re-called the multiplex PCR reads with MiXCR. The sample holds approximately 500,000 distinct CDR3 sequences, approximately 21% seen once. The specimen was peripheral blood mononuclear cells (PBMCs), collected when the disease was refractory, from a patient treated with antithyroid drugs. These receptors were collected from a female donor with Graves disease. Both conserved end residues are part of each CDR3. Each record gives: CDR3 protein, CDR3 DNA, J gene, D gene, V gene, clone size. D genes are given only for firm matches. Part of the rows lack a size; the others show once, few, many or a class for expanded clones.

CDR3 protein: CASSFAGAILNTEAFF; CDR3 DNA: TGTGCCAGCAGTTTTGCAGGGGCCATACTGAACACTGAAGCTTTCTTT; J gene: TRBJ1-1; D gene: -; V gene: TRBV28; clone size: many
CDR3 protein: CASSRTGPYEQYF; CDR3 DNA: TGTGCCAGCAGTCGGACAGGACCCTACGAGCAGTACTTC; J gene: TRBJ2-7; D gene: TRBD1; V gene: TRBV28; clone size: many
CDR3 protein: CATSSLAVPGTGSTDTQYF; CDR3 DNA: TGTGCCACCAGCAGTCTGGCAGTTCCCGGGACGGGGAGCACGGATACGCAGTATTTT; J gene: TRBJ2-3; D gene: -; V gene: TRBV15; clone size: few
CDR3 protein: CASRPQGSYNSPLHF; CDR3 DNA: TGTGCCAGCAGACCACAGGGGTCCTATAATTCACCCCTCCACTTT; J gene: TRBJ1-6; D gene: TRBD1; V gene: TRBV28; clone size: many
CDR3 protein: CASTRALGNTEAFF; CDR3 DNA: TGCGCCAGCACCCGAGCTCTTGGGAACACTGAAGCTTTCTTT; J gene: TRBJ1-1; D gene: -; V gene: TRBV4-1; clone size: -
CDR3 protein: CASRQTSGTGELFF; CDR3 DNA: TGTGCCAGCAGACAGACTAGCGGCACCGGGGAGCTGTTTTTT; J gene: TRBJ2-2; D gene: TRBD2; V gene: TRBV9; clone size: few
CDR3 protein: CASSRSGQGARETQYF; CDR3 DNA: TGTGCCAGCAGCCGATCGGGACAGGGGGCCAGAGAGACCCAGTACTTC; J gene: TRBJ2-5; D gene: TRBD1; V gene: TRBV28; clone size: -
CDR3 protein: CASSSPKNGPPTGLNGYTF; CDR3 DNA: TGTGCCAGCAGCTCCCCCAAGAATGGCCCACCGACAGGGCTTAATGGCTACACCTTC; J gene: TRBJ1-2; D gene: TRBD1; V gene: TRBV11-1; clone size: few
CDR3 protein: CSAVGQQRTINTEAFF; CDR3 DNA: TGCAGTGCTGTGGGACAGCAAAGAACGATAAACACTGAAGCTTTCTTT; J gene: TRBJ1-1; D gene: TRBD1; V gene: TRBV20-1; clone size: -
CDR3 protein: CASSVEGLTNTGELFF; CDR3 DNA: TGTGCCAGCAGCGTAGAGGGACTTACGAACACCGGGGAGCTGTTTTTT; J gene: TRBJ2-2; D gene: -; V gene: TRBV9; clone size: -
CDR3 protein: CASSVQGAVGYTF; CDR3 DNA: TGTGCCAGCAGCGTACAGGGGGCGGTTGGCTACACCTTC; J gene: TRBJ1-2; D gene: TRBD1; V gene: TRBV5-6; clone size: -
CDR3 protein: CACDRGRGETQYF; CDR3 DNA: TGTGCCTGTGACAGGGGACGTGGAGAGACCCAGTACTTC; J gene: TRBJ2-5; D gene: TRBD1; V gene: TRBV30; clone size: few
CDR3 protein: CASSYIGYREELNTEAFF; CDR3 DNA: TGTGCCAGCAGTTATATAGGTTACAGGGAGGAGCTGAACACTGAAGCTTTCTTT; J gene: TRBJ1-1; D gene: -; V gene: TRBV6-9; clone size: few
CDR3 protein: CASSFRELNEQYF; CDR3 DNA: TGTGCCAGCAGCTTTCGGGAGTTAAACGAGCAGTACTTC; J gene: TRBJ2-7; D gene: -; V gene: TRBV7-9; clone size: -
CDR3 protein: CASRYKPGQNTEAFF; CDR3 DNA: TGTGCCAGCAGGTATAAACCGGGACAGAACACTGAAGCTTTCTTT; J gene: TRBJ1-1; D gene: -; V gene: TRBV6-1; clone size: -
CDR3 protein: CASTPASPPAEQYF; CDR3 DNA: TGTGCCAGCACCCCGGCCAGCCCGCCCGCCGAGCAGTACTTC; J gene: TRBJ2-7; D gene: -; V gene: TRBV6-1; clone size: many
CDR3 protein: CASSWGPGQGAKMDTGELFF; CDR3 DNA: TGTGCCAGCAGTTGGGGCCCGGGACAGGGGGCCAAGATGGACACCGGGGAGCTGTTTTTT; J gene: TRBJ2-2; D gene: TRBD1; V gene: TRBV27; clone size: -
CDR3 protein: CASLARGNEKLFF; CDR3 DNA: TGTGCCTCCCTGGCAAGGGGAAATGAAAAACTGTTTTTT; J gene: TRBJ1-4; D gene: -; V gene: TRBV30; clone size: many
CDR3 protein: CASSHITGTAHEQYF; CDR3 DNA: TGCGCCAGCAGCCACATTACAGGGACAGCCCACGAGCAGTACTTC; J gene: TRBJ2-7; D gene: TRBD1; V gene: TRBV4-1; clone size: few
CDR3 protein: CASSLEAGYLLSANTGELFF; CDR3 DNA: TGTGCCAGCAGCTTAGAGGCGGGGTATTTACTTTCGGCGAACACCGGGGAGCTGTTTTTT; J gene: TRBJ2-2; D gene: -; V gene: TRBV7-8; clone size: -
CDR3 protein: CASSLTEAEKLFF; CDR3 DNA: TGTGCCAGCAGTCTGACAGAGGCTGAAAAACTGTTTTTT; J gene: TRBJ1-4; D gene: -; V gene: TRBV12-3/TRBV12-4; clone size: many
CDR3 protein: CASSSLEVNQPQHF; CDR3 DNA: TGTGCCAGCAGTTCCCTGGAGGTGAATCAGCCCCAGCATTTT; J gene: TRBJ1-5; D gene: -; V gene: TRBV28; clone size: many
CDR3 protein: CASSPDGSSSYEQYF; CDR3 DNA: TGTGCCAGCAGCCCGGACGGATCCAGCTCCTACGAGCAGTACTTC; J gene: TRBJ2-7; D gene: -; V gene: TRBV28; clone size: many
CDR3 protein: CASSSPPGTVNQPQHF; CDR3 DNA: TGTGCCAGCAGCTCACCCCCGGGGACAGTTAATCAGCCCCAGCATTTT; J gene: TRBJ1-5; D gene: TRBD1; V gene: TRBV2; clone size: -
CDR3 protein: CASSLLSRGIAGGTPRETQYF; CDR3 DNA: TGCGCCAGCAGCTTGTTGTCCAGGGGAATAGCGGGGGGGACCCCCCGAGAGACCCAGTACTTC; J gene: TRBJ2-5; D gene: TRBD2; V gene: TRBV5-1; clone size: -
CDR3 protein: CATSVSGDADEQYF; CDR3 DNA: TGTGCCACCAGTGTTAGCGGGGATGCCGACGAGCAGTACTTC; J gene: TRBJ2-7; D gene: TRBD2; V gene: TRBV24-1; clone size: few
CDR3 protein: CASSLALGTSNEAFF; CDR3 DNA: TGTGCCAGCAGCTTAGCTCTGGGGACATCCAACGAAGCTTTCTTT; J gene: TRBJ1-1; D gene: -; V gene: TRBV7-9; clone size: -
CDR3 protein: CASSSLAVDHEQYF; CDR3 DNA: TGTGCCAGCAGCTCACTAGCGGTAGACCACGAGCAGTACTTC; J gene: TRBJ2-7; D gene: TRBD2; V gene: TRBV28; clone size: many
CDR3 protein: CSARGPLGAFF; CDR3 DNA: TGCAGTGCTAGGGGGCCCTTGGGAGCTTTCTTT; J gene: TRBJ1-1; D gene: -; V gene: TRBV20-1; clone size: -
CDR3 protein: CASSWGREYQNEKLFF; CDR3 DNA: TGTGCCAGCAGTTGGGGCAGGGAATACCAAAATGAAAAACTGTTTTTT; J gene: TRBJ1-4; D gene: -; V gene: TRBV2; clone size: many
CDR3 protein: CASTQGPTGAYEQYF; CDR3 DNA: TGTGCCAGCACCCAGGGCCCGACAGGGGCGTACGAGCAGTACTTC; J gene: TRBJ2-7; D gene: TRBD1; V gene: TRBV6-1; clone size: many
CDR3 protein: CASSEEGQGNSPLHF; CDR3 DNA: TGTGCCAGCAGTGAAGAGGGGCAGGGTAATTCACCCCTCCACTTT; J gene: TRBJ1-6; D gene: -; V gene: TRBV2; clone size: many
CDR3 protein: CASSQGVVVGEKLFF; CDR3 DNA: TGTGCCAGCAGCCAGGGGGTAGTAGTGGGTGAAAAACTGTTTTTT; J gene: TRBJ1-4; D gene: -; V gene: TRBV3-1; clone size: -